The text below deals with one T cell receptor (beta chain). The sample comes from a study of blood T cell repertoires in COVID-19. The wider study: Whether acute or convalescent, the COVID-19 samples came from the United States, Italy and Spain. From T cells, B-cell-depleted T cells, or PBMCs came the material, which was cDNA or gDNA.

V was pared by 0 bases and J by 8 bases, with 8 bases between. CDR3 size: 13 residues. The germline CDR1 and CDR2 sequences are SGDLS and YYNGEE. Authors' analysis steps: Quantification of nucleated cells was approximated via reference gene primer amplification. TCRdb keeps only in-frame clones here, not all; method: immunoSEQ multiplex PCR. The V and J calls and clone size are taken from that table; D and trimming were inferred from the DNA. This table has 200,000 to 250,000 clones, around 83% appearing once. This sequence joins TRBV9 and TRBJ2-2, with TRBD2 as a possible D gene (5 bases). This TCR derives from a woman aged 45-65 years with COVID-19, enrolled during active disease. The specimen sequenced was peripheral blood. The CDR3 protein is CASSVGWRGELFF. In nucleotides, the CDR3 is TGTGCCAGCAGCGTAGGATGGAGGGGGGAGCTGTTTTTT.